Below are 28 T cell receptor beta chains sequenced from a single sample in a study of cytomegalovirus exposure and HLA in healthy donors. The primer mix had 60 Vbeta and 13 Jbeta primers. TCRdb's table, derived via immunoSEQ multiplex PCR, lists solely in-frame clones and lacks some. The sample carries 120,000 or so clones, around 73% recorded once. The sample comprised PBMCs. These TCRs come from a man aged 25 to 40 in good health and CMV-seropositive.

This rearrangement joins TRBV9 to TRBJ1-5; D may be TRBD1 (6 bases). Trimming shortened V by 0 bases and J by 0 bases, and 7 bases separated the two germline ends. The germline gives CDR1 SGDLS, CDR2 YYNGEE. This CDR3 region has 15 residues. The CDR3 loop is CASSVAGDSNQPQHF. CDR3 in DNA: TGTGCCAGCAGCGTAGCAGGGGATAGCAATCAGCCCCAGCATTTT.

The chain is built from TRBV30 and TRBJ1-2; 9 bases are a match to TRBD1. This CDR3 is 15 amino acids long. V dropped 1 base and J dropped 5; count of bases not matched to a gene: 8. Looked up from germline, CDR1 is GTSNPN and CDR2 is SVGIG (reference sequence). CDR3 amino acids: CAWSEPGQGIYGYTF. The CDR3 bases are TGTGCCTGGAGTGAACCGGGACAGGGTATTTATGGCTACACCTTC.

The chain combines TRBV9 with TRBJ2-1; possibly TRBD2 for D (5 bases). This CDR3 region has 15 residues. Germline V gene sequence: CDR1 SGDLS, CDR2 YYNGEE. Trimming took 0 bases from V and 4 from J, leaving 11 bases between them. DNA of the CDR3: TGTGCCAGCAGCGTAGCAGCGGTTCCTTACAATGAGCAGTTCTTC. Translation: CASSVAAVPYNEQFF.

The CDR3 loop reads CASSLGGLGNEQFF. The CDR3 DNA reads TGTGCCAGCAGCTTGGGCGGGCTGGGCAATGAGCAGTTCTTC. The rearrangement joins TRBV5-4 to TRBJ2-1, with a possible D match to TRBD2 (5 bases). Germline-derived CDR1 and CDR2 are SGHNT and YYREEE (reference sequence). Deletions cut 0 bases from V and 6 bases from J, with 10 bases between. The CDR3 runs 14 residues. The full variable domain, its missing parts supplied by reference TRBV5-4 and TRBJ2-1, is ETGVTQSPTHLIKTRGQQVTLRCSSQSGHNTVSWYQQALGQGPQFIFQYYREEENGRGNFPPRFSGLQFPNYSSELNVNALELDDSALYLCASSLGGLGNEQFFGPGTRLTVL.

The count of this clone is one. The CDR3 loop reads CASSLEGQGTGELFF. The CDR3 bases are TGCGCCAGCAGCTTGGAGGGACAGGGGACCGGGGAGCTGTTTTTT. The chain joins TRBV5-1 to TRBJ2-2, with 10 nucleotides matching TRBD1. The germline V gene has CDR1 SGHRS and CDR2 YFSETQ. Trimming removed 0 bases from V and 5 bases from J; junction bases left unmatched: 1. This CDR3 is 15 amino acids long.

This clone was picked up a small number of times. The V call is TRBV27, the J call TRBJ2-5; tentative D call: TRBD2 (6 bases). This CDR3 spans 12 amino acids. Germline V CDR1 and CDR2: MNHEY, SMNVEV (reference sequence). With 7 bases removed from V and 7 bases from J, the gap between germline ends came to 13 bases. The CDR3, as DNA: TGTGCCAGCAAGAACGGGAGAGGGACCCAGTACTTC. This translates into CASKNGRGTQYF.

V and J are TRBV9 and TRBJ2-7; D gene ambiguous. The V gene lost 0 bases and the J gene lost 3 bases, with 7 bases spanning the gap. The length of the CDR3 is 13 residues. Germline V gene sequence: CDR1 SGDLS, CDR2 YYNGEE. CDR3 in DNA: TGTGCCAGCAGCGTAGGTGATAGCTACGAGCAGTACTTC. As protein: CASSVGDSYEQYF.

In this sample, this clone turned up a few times. The rearrangement uses TRBV6-5 and TRBJ1-2; TRBD1 is a possible D gene (5 bases). Per the germline V gene, CDR1 is MNHEY and CDR2 is SVGAGI. V was cut by 2 bases and J by 2 bases, with 6 bases left in between. The CDR3 consists of 13 residues. Here the CDR3 reads CASSYGGNYGYTF. The CDR3 DNA reads as TGTGCCAGCAGTTACGGGGGGAACTATGGCTACACCTTC.

This sequence joins TRBV13 and TRBJ2-7, with 10 nucleotides matching TRBD2. Trimming took 5 bases from V and 3 from J; bases not matched to a gene: 4. The CDR3 runs 14 residues. Germline V gene sequence: CDR1 PRHDT, CDR2 FYEKMQ (reference sequence). Here the CDR3 reads CASSASGRDYEQYF. CDR3 nucleotides: TGTGCCAGCAGCGCTAGCGGGAGAGACTACGAGCAGTACTTC. Filled out from reference TRBV13 and TRBJ2-7, the complete variable domain reads AAGVIQSPRHLIKEKRETATLKCYPIPRHDTVYWYQQGPGQDPQFLISFYEKMQSDKGSIPDRFSAQQFSDYHSELNMSSLELGDSALYFCASSASGRDYEQYFGPGTRLTVT.

This chain joins TRBV19 and TRBJ1-1, with D hard to call. CDR1 and CDR2 from the germline V gene are LNHDA and SQIVND (reference sequence). CDR3 length equals 10 residues. The germline V and J ends were trimmed by 6 bases and 8 bases, with 7 bases remaining between them. CDR3 residues: CASRGIEAFF. Here the CDR3 DNA reads TGTGCCAGTAGGGGCATCGAAGCTTTCTTT. Supplemented by reference TRBV19 and TRBJ1-1, the full variable domain reads DGGITQSPKYLFRKEGQNVTLSCEQNLNHDAMYWYRQDPGQGLRLIYYSQIVNDFQKGDIAEGYSVSREKKESFPLTVTSAQKNPTAFYLCASRGIEAFFGQGTRLTVV.

With respect to this clone: This same CDR3 is encoded by further DNA sequences in the sample. The chain is built from TRBV6-5 and TRBJ1-2; 7 bases map to TRBD1. The CDR3 has 14 amino acids. The V gene's germline CDR1 is MNHEY and CDR2 SVGAGI. After removal of 0 bases from V and 2 bases from J, the junction contained 0 bases not matched to a gene. CDR3 bases: TGTGCCAGCAGTTACTCGACAGGGAACTATGGCTACACCTTC. This codes for CASSYSTGNYGYTF.

The chain links TRBV28 to TRBJ1-2; possible D gene TRBD1, 5 bases. The CDR3 runs 15 residues. Trimming removed 3 bases from V and 0 bases from J, with 11 bases in between. Germline CDR1 reads MDHEN; CDR2 reads SYDVKM. The CDR3 DNA follows: TGTGCCAGCAGTTTTAGGGGCCCAGCTAACTATGGCTACACCTTC. Its protein product is CASSFRGPANYGYTF.

The chain combines TRBV5-1 with TRBJ1-4; maybe TRBD1 (6 bases). The germline V and J ends were trimmed by 0 bases and 3 bases, with 9 bases remaining between them. The CDR3 covers 15 residues. Germline V gene data show CDR1 as SGHRS and CDR2 as YFSETQ. CDR3 in amino acids: CASSLVGGANEKLFF. CDR3 bases: TGCGCCAGCAGCTTGGTAGGGGGAGCTAATGAAAAACTGTTTTTT.

The V and J genes are TRBV28 and TRBJ2-7; TRBD1 might be the D (5 bases). This CDR3 spans 16 amino acids. The V and J ends lost 1 base and 0 bases respectively, with 13 bases between them. Germline V CDR1 and CDR2: MDHEN, SYDVKM. CDR3 nucleotide sequence: TGTGCCAGCAGTTTATCAGGCAGGGTTATCTCCTACGAGCAGTACTTC. Translation: CASSLSGRVISYEQYF. The whole variable domain, remainder taken from reference TRBV28 and TRBJ2-7, is DVKVTQSSRYLVKRTGEKVFLECVQDMDHENMFWYRQDPGLGLRLIYFSYDVKMKEKGDIPEGYSVSREKKERFSLILESASTNQTSMYLCASSLSGRVISYEQYFGPGTRLTVT.

The CDR3: CASRSQGSNYGYTF. The CDR3 coding sequence is TGTGCCAGCAGGTCACAGGGGTCTAACTATGGCTACACCTTC. J is TRBJ1-2 and V is TRBV5-4; 7 bases are shared with TRBD1. The CDR3 is 14 amino acids. Germline trimming cut 5 bases from V and 0 bases from J; bases unmatched to any gene: 4. Per germline, CDR1 SGHNT and CDR2 YYREEE (reference sequence).

The rearrangement links TRBV5-4 to TRBJ2-3; 7 nucleotides align to TRBD2. The germline CDR1 and CDR2 sequences are SGHNT and YYREEE (reference sequence). V was clipped by 2 bases and J by 0 bases; unmatched bases: 6. CDR3 length: 16 amino acids. CDR3 coding DNA: TGTGCCAGCAGCTTCTCCAGCGGGGCTAGCACAGATACGCAGTATTTT. Translating it yields CASSFSSGASTDTQYF.

The J gene is TRBJ2-1, the V gene TRBV30; TRBD2 aligns across 8 bases. Trimming cost V 0 bases and J 7 bases; bases outside gene matches: 5. The germline CDR1 and CDR2 sequences are GTSNPN and SVGIG (reference sequence). CDR3 length: 14 amino acids. The CDR3 spells CAWSVGGRRNEQFF. The DNA for the CDR3 is TGTGCCTGGAGTGTAGGCGGGAGGAGGAATGAGCAGTTCTTC.

This clone was seen more than once but under ten times. The chain carries TRBV29-1 and TRBJ2-5; D is ambiguous. V was clipped by 1 base and J by 4 bases, with 4 bases between them. In germline, CDR1 is SQVTM, CDR2 ANQGSEA. The CDR3 runs 11 residues. This chain's CDR3 is CSVEGLETQYF. The CDR3 coding sequence is TGCAGCGTTGAAGGGCTAGAGACCCAGTACTTC.

This clone occurred a few times. This chain links TRBV10-3 with TRBJ2-7; D may be TRBD1 (5 bases). Between the trimmed V and J ends, which lost 0 bases and 1 base, there was a span of 16 bases. The CDR3 is made up of 17 amino acids. The germline gives CDR1 ENHRY, CDR2 SYGVKD. The CDR3 reads CAISESKGRRQSYEQYF. The CDR3 coding sequence is TGTGCCATCAGTGAGTCGAAAGGACGACGACAGTCCTACGAGCAGTACTTC.

This rearrangement joins TRBV2 to TRBJ2-2; 12 positions agree with TRBD2. The length of the CDR3 is 17 residues. With V trimmed by 4 bases and J by 2 bases, 5 bases remained unmatched. CDR1 is SNHLY and CDR2 is FYNNEI in the germline V gene. The CDR3 nucleotides are TGTGCCAGCAGTGTGACTAGCGGGGGCGCTAACACCGGGGAGCTGTTTTTT. This sequence encodes CASSVTSGGANTGELFF.

The rearrangement joins TRBV7-2 to TRBJ2-1; possibly TRBD1 for D (6 bases). Germline loops: CDR1 SGHTA, CDR2 FQGNSA. The CDR3 sequence is 13 residues long. V was trimmed by 5 bases and J by 12 bases, leaving 17 bases between them. The CDR3 DNA reads as TGTGCCAGCAGCACCCCTCAGGGGCTATCGCAGTTCTTC. This translates into CASSTPQGLSQFF.

This clone was seen just once. The rearrangement links TRBV28 to TRBJ1-5; no clear D gene. Germline V gene lookup returns CDR1 MDHEN and CDR2 SYDVKM. The CDR3 runs 17 residues. The V end was cut by 0 bases, the J end by 0 bases, with 12 bases between. The CDR3 DNA reads TGTGCCAGCAGTTTATGGGAACAGTTAAATAGCAATCAGCCCCAGCATTTT. It translates to CASSLWEQLNSNQPQHF.

The chain combines TRBV30 with TRBJ2-7, with D unclear. The CDR3 totals 12 residues. Germline V gene data show CDR1 as GTSNPN and CDR2 as SVGIG (reference sequence). Trimming shortened V by 2 bases and J by 2 bases, and 7 bases separated the two germline ends. Here the CDR3 reads CAWSKSAYEQYF. CDR3 nucleotides: TGTGCCTGGAGTAAGAGTGCCTACGAGCAGTACTTC.

This sequence joins TRBV7-2 and TRBJ2-1, with TRBD2 matching 14 bases. J gave up 9 bases and V 8 bases, and 0 bases lay outside the gene matches. The CDR3 spans 12 residues. Germline CDR1 and CDR2: SGHTA and FQGNSA. This CDR3 is CASGLAGGEQFF. CDR3 in DNA: TGTGCCAGCGGACTAGCGGGAGGTGAGCAGTTCTTC.

This clone has a single count. CDR3 DNA: TGCAGCGTTGTCAGGGATAATGAAAAACTGTTTTTT. Protein: CSVVRDNEKLFF. V and J are TRBV29-1 and TRBJ1-4, with D possibly matching TRBD1 (5 bases). Germline CDR1 SQVTM, CDR2 ANQGSEA. The V gene lost 4 bases and the J gene lost 4 bases, with 7 bases spanning the gap. The CDR3 has 12 amino acids.

The gene calls are TRBV28 and TRBJ2-6; D might be TRBD1 (6 bases). Per germline, CDR1 MDHEN and CDR2 SYDVKM. Between the trimmed V and J ends, which lost 6 bases and 3 bases, there was a span of 12 bases. The CDR3 consists of 15 residues. CDR3 protein: CASRSTGIGANVLTF. The CDR3, as DNA: TGTGCCAGCAGGAGCACAGGGATTGGGGCCAACGTCCTGACTTTC.

This clone was counted a single time. V is TRBV19 and J is TRBJ1-1; D is unresolved. The V end was cut by 3 bases, the J end by 2 bases, with 10 bases between. CDR3 length: 14 amino acids. The germline CDR1 and CDR2 sequences are LNHDA and SQIVND (reference sequence). The chain's CDR3 is CASSMGGFNTEAFF. CDR3 nucleotide sequence: TGTGCCAGTAGTATGGGAGGTTTTAACACTGAAGCTTTCTTT.

The chain has TRBV9 and TRBJ1-4; weak D call: TRBD1 (6 bases). The CDR3 contains 20 residues. Trimming cost V 0 bases and J 5 bases, with 26 bases left between them. CDR1 is SGDLS and CDR2 is YYNGEE in the germline V gene. CDR3 in amino acids: CASSVAPRAGEMNGNEKLFF. The CDR3 DNA sequence: TGTGCCAGCAGCGTAGCTCCTAGGGCAGGGGAGATGAATGGGAATGAAAAACTGTTTTTT.